The entry below gives a single T cell receptor beta chain sequence along with its context. Trimming cost V 2 bases and J 0 bases, with 6 bases left between them. Germline CDR1 and CDR2: SGHDT and YYEEEE. The length of the CDR3 is 15 residues. Cells designated naive CD8 were CD45RO-negative and were positively selected for CCR7, with terminally differentiated effector memory CD45RA+ cells excluded. This sample is drawn from a study of shared clonotypes between healthy human individuals. The overall study: Donors, aged 18 to 49, were a couple of women and a few men.

Authors' data handling: Junction-only immunoSEQ data arrived without quality scores, meaning filtering differed. Assay used: immunoSEQ multiplex PCR; TCRdb lists only in-frame clones, some missing. The V and J calls and clone size were taken over from that table, and D and trimming were inferred from the DNA. This table holds 2 million or so clones, approximately 95% found once. The sequence was collected from a man younger than 30 in good health. Sequencing used naive CD8+ T cells sorted from blood. The chain recombines TRBV5-6 with TRBJ1-6; D ambiguous. CDR3 residues: CASSFQHSYNSPLHF. The CDR3 DNA sequence: TGTGCCAGCAGCTTCCAGCACTCCTATAATTCACCCCTCCACTTT.